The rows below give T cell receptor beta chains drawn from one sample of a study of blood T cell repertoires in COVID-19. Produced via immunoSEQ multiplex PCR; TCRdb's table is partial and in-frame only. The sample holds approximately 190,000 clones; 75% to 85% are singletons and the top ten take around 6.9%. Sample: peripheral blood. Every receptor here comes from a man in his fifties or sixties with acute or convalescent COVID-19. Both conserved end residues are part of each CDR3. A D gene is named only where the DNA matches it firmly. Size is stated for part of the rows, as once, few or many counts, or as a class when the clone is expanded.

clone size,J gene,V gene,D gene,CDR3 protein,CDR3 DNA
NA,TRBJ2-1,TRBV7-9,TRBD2,CASSSGTSGTPGNEQFF,TGTGCCAGCAGCAGCGGGACTAGCGGGACCCCCGGCAATGAGCAGTTCTTC
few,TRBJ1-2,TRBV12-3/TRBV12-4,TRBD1,CASSSRQGAGYTF,TGTGCCAGCAGTTCCCGACAGGGAGCCGGCTACACCTTC
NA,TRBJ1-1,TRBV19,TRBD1,CASSPRQGAILGTEAFF,TGTGCCAGTAGTCCAAGACAGGGGGCAATCCTGGGCACTGAAGCTTTCTTT
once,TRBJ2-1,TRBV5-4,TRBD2,CASSLTSGSTYEQFF,TGTGCCAGCAGCTTGACTAGCGGGAGCACCTATGAGCAGTTCTTC
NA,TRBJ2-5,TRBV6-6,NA,CATRPGSYETQYF,TGTGCCACACGTCCCGGGAGTTATGAGACCCAGTACTTC
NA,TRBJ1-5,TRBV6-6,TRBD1,CASSSTEQGRYQPQHF,TGTGCCAGCAGTTCCACCGAACAGGGGAGGTATCAGCCCCAGCATTTT
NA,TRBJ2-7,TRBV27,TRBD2,CASSLRWGSGKPPYEQYF,TGTGCCAGCAGTTTACGATGGGGAAGCGGGAAGCCTCCCTACGAGCAGTACTTC
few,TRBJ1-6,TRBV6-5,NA,CASSRPGRSPLHF,TGTGCCAGCAGTCGGCCAGGCAGATCACCCCTCCACTTT
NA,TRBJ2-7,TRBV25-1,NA,CASSGAYEQYF,TGTGCCAGCAGTGGAGCGTACGAGCAGTACTTC
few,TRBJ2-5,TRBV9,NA,CASSTPNRQETQYF,TGTGCCAGCAGCACCCCGAACAGGCAAGAGACCCAGTACTTC
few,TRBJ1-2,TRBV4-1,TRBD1,CASSHPGTGNGYTF,TGCGCCAGCAGCCACCCCGGGACAGGGAATGGCTACACCTTC
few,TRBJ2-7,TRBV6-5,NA,CASRLQGSYEQYF,TGTGCCAGCAGGCTACAGGGAAGCTACGAGCAGTACTTC
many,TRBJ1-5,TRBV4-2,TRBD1,CASSQEDRGWNQPQHF,TGTGCCAGCAGCCAAGAGGACAGGGGCTGGAATCAGCCCCAGCATTTT
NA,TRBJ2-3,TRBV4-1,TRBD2,CASSQVHPGGPLDTQYF,TGCGCCAGCAGCCAAGTACACCCGGGGGGGCCCCTAGATACGCAGTATTTT
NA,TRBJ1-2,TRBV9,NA,CASSVDPGLRGYTF,TGTGCCAGCAGCGTAGATCCGGGTCTAAGGGGCTACACCTTC
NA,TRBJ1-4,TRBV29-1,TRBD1,CSVRKGAGEKLFF,TGCAGCGTTCGGAAGGGGGCGGGTGAAAAACTGTTTTTT
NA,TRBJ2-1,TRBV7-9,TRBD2,CASSFAAGGMNEQFF,TGTGCCAGCAGCTTTGCAGCGGGAGGCATGAATGAGCAGTTCTTC
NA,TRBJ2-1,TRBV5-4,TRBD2,CASKAGTSGQNNEQFF,TGTGCCAGCAAAGCGGGGACTAGCGGGCAGAACAATGAGCAGTTCTTC
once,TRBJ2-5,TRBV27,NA,CASSPQGETQYF,TGTGCCAGCAGTCCTCAGGGGGAGACCCAGTACTTC
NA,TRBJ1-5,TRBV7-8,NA,CASSFPDINQPQHF,TGTGCCAGCAGCTTCCCCGACATTAATCAGCCCCAGCATTTT
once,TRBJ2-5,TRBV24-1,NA,CATSDLGLETQYF,TGTGCCACCAGTGATCTCGGTTTGGAGACCCAGTACTTC
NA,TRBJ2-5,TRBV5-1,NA,CASSHSNSQETQYF,TGCGCCAGCAGCCACTCCAACTCGCAAGAGACCCAGTACTTC
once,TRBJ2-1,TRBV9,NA,CASSGSGTPELTEQFF,TGTGCCAGCAGCGGTTCCGGGACTCCAGAACTAACTGAGCAGTTCTTC
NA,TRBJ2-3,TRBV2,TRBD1,CASSGTGGTDTQYF,TGTGCCAGCAGTGGGACAGGGGGTACAGATACGCAGTATTTT
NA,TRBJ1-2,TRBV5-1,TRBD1,CASSSGQSYGYTF,TGCGCCAGCAGCTCGGGACAGTCCTATGGCTACACCTTC
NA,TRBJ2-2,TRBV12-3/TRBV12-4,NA,CASSLQRTGELFF,TGTGCCAGCAGTTTGCAGAGGACCGGGGAGCTGTTTTTT
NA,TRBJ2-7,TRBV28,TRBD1,CASSDGTGGWRSYEQYF,TGTGCCAGCAGTGATGGGACAGGGGGGTGGAGGTCCTACGAGCAGTACTTC
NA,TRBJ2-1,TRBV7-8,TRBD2,CASSLRAGGSHNEQFF,TGTGCCAGCAGCTTACGGGCGGGGGGGTCCCACAATGAGCAGTTCTTC
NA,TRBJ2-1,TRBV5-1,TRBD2,CASSPVRGLAGSRDNEQFF,TGCGCCAGCAGCCCGGTAAGAGGACTAGCGGGAAGTAGGGACAATGAGCAGTTCTTC
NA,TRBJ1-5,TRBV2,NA,CASSEGQYSNQPQHF,TGTGCCAGCAGTGAAGGGCAGTATAGCAATCAGCCCCAGCATTTT
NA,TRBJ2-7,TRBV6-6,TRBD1,CASRLGTGTYEQYF,TGTGCCAGCAGACTCGGGACAGGGACCTACGAGCAGTACTTC
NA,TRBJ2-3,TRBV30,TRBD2,CAWTGLANTDTQYF,TGTGCCTGGACGGGACTAGCGAACACAGATACGCAGTATTTT
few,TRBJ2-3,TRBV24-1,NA,CATSGRQESTDTQYF,TGTGCCACCAGTGGTCGGCAGGAAAGCACAGATACGCAGTATTTT
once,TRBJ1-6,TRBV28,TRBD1,CASSRTTGGNSPLHF,TGTGCCAGCAGCCGGACGACAGGGGGTAATTCACCCCTCCACTTT
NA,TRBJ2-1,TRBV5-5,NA,CASSLAVGSSYNEQFF,TGTGCCAGCAGCTTGGCCGTAGGGAGCTCCTACAATGAGCAGTTCTTC
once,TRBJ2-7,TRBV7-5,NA,CARSWGHEQYF,TGTGCCAGAAGCTGGGGCCACGAGCAGTACTTC
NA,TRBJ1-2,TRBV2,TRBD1,CASTSGGGYTF,TGTGCCAGCACATCAGGGGGCGGCTACACCTTC
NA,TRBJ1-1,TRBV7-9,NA,CASSVGQGNTEAFF,TGTGCCAGCAGCGTGGGGCAGGGGAACACTGAAGCTTTCTTT
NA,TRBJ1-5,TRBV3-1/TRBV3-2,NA,CASSQDRDQPQHF,TGTGCCAGCAGCCAAGATCGGGATCAGCCCCAGCATTTT
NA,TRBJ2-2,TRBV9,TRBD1,CASSAPGTGLTGELFF,TGTGCCAGCAGCGCCCCCGGGACAGGACTCACCGGGGAGCTGTTTTTT
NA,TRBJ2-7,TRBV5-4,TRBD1,CASSLVQGAGGEQYF,TGTGCCAGCAGCTTAGTGCAGGGGGCTGGGGGCGAGCAGTACTTC
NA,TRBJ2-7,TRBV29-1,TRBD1,CSVEPGGTPYEQYF,TGCAGCGTTGAGCCAGGGGGAACCCCCTACGAGCAGTACTTC
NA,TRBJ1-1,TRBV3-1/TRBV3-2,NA,CASSQEQALAFEAFF,TGTGCCAGCAGCCAAGAACAGGCTTTGGCATTTGAAGCTTTCTTT
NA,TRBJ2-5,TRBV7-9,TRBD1,CATLGTGKETQYF,TGTGCCACCCTCGGGACAGGAAAAGAGACCCAGTACTTC
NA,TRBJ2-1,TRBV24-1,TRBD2,CATSDAGGRVDEQFF,TGTGCCACCAGTGATGCTGGCGGGAGGGTCGATGAGCAGTTCTTC
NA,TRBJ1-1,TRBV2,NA,CASSHTVAHPLNTEAFF,TGTGCCAGCAGCCATACAGTTGCCCACCCCCTGAACACTGAAGCTTTCTTT
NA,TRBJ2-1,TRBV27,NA,CASSPRRPGVDEQFF,TGTGCCAGCAGTCCTCGTCGGCCGGGAGTCGATGAGCAGTTCTTC
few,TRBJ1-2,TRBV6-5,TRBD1,CASSSQGQGIYGYTF,TGTGCCAGCAGTTCCCAAGGACAGGGTATCTATGGCTACACCTTC
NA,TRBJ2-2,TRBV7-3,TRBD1,CASSARQGGTGELFF,TGTGCCAGCAGCGCCCGACAGGGTGGCACCGGGGAGCTGTTTTTT